The clone carrying this TCR beta chain was observed a handful of times. Antigen: not known. This specimen comes from a study of T-cell memory formation after mild COVID-19. This CDR3 is 16 amino acids long. V lost 6 bases and J lost 1; bases outside the gene matches: 10. Overall study findings and caveats: Pre-infection memory held some responding clones, suggesting pre-existing cross-reactive T cells responded.

TCRalpha and TCRbeta libraries used 5'RACE with constant-segment primers and UMIs. TCRdb recomputed calls from the 5' RACE reads with MiXCR, one row per CDR3 protein. The sample records around 510,000 distinct CDR3 sequences, about 20% being singletons. The sample taken for sequencing was PBMCs or a T cell subset sorted from them (not recorded which). This receptor was identified in an adult woman who had mild COVID-19 (a few samples of this study predate the infection). Cell type and time point are not known. This chain links TRBV12-3 or TRBV12-4 with TRBJ2-3; 7 nucleotides match TRBD2. The CDR3: CASRSKGLAGTDTQYF. The CDR3 coding sequence is TGTGCCAGCAGGAGCAAAGGGCTAGCGGGCACAGATACGCAGTATTTT.